Many counts were recorded for the clone carrying this T cell receptor (beta chain). Its target is not known. The record originates from a study of Graves' ophthalmopathy and Graves' hyperthyroidism. Points from the study as a whole: For separating ophthalmopathy from stable hyperthyroidism, a 13-signature model gave over 85% sensitivity and roughly 83% specificity. In blood appeared most of the expanded thyroid clonotypes whose frequency exceeded 0.001.

Amplifying from RNA transcripts, the study obtained TCR beta CDR3 regions. The authors performed first-round RT-PCR with HTBI primers and then a second-round multiplex PCR. TCRdb fed the multiplex PCR reads into MiXCR, producing one record per CDR3 protein. The repertoire consists of around 170,000 distinct CDR3 sequences, with 37% occurring once and the leading ten covering under 7%. A duration under 3 months, NOSPECS ≥4, CAS ≥3 and moderate-to-severe activity characterized the donors with ophthalmopathy. CDR3 length: 12 amino acids. Germline V gene data show CDR1 as DFQATT and CDR2 as SNEGSKA (reference sequence).

The chain recombines TRBV20-1 with TRBJ1-5, with TRBD1 identical over 7 bases. This TCR derives from a woman aged 40 to 49 with Graves' ophthalmopathy. The specimen was peripheral blood. The CDR3 is CSHGTVNQPQHF. CDR3 DNA sequence: TGCAGCCACGGGACAGTCAATCAGCCCCAGCATTTT.